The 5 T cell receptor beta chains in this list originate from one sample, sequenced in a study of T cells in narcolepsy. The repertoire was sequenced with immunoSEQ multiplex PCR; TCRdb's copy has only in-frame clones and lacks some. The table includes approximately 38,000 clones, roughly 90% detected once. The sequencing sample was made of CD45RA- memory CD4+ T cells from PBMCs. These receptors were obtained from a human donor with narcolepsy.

CDR3 sequence (DNA): TGCGCCAGCAGATTAGGACGCAGCAATAATTCACCCCTCCACTTT. This codes for CASRLGRSNNSPLHF. The V gene is TRBV5-1, the J gene TRBJ1-6; no firm D call. V was clipped by 5 bases and J by 5 bases, with 14 bases between them. Germline V CDR1 and CDR2: SGHRS, YFSETQ. The CDR3 has 15 amino acids.

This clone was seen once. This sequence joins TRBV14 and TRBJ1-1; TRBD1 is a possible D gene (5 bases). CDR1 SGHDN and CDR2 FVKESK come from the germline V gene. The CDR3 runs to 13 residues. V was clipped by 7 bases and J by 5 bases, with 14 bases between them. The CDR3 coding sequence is TGTGCCAGCAAGGGAATCCAGGGAACTGAAGCTTTCTTT. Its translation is CASKGIQGTEAFF.

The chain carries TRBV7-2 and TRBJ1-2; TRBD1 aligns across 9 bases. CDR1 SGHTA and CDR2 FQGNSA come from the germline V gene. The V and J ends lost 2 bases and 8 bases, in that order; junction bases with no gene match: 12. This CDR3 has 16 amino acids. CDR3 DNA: TGTGCCAGCAGCTTAATTTCGGGACAGGGTTGGCAAGGCTACACCTTC. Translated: CASSLISGQGWQGYTF.

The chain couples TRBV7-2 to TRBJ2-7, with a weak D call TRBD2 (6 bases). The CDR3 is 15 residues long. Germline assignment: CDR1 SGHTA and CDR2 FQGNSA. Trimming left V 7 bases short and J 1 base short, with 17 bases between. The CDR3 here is CASTPGGAGSYEQYF. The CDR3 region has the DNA TGTGCCAGCACCCCTGGAGGGGCGGGGTCCTACGAGCAGTACTTC.

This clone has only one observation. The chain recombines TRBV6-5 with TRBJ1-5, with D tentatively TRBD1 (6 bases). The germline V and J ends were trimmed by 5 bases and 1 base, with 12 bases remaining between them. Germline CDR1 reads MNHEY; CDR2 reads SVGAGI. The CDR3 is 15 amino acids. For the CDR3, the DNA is TGTGCCAGCAGTCCTTGGACAGAGAGCAATCAGCCCCAGCATTTT. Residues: CASSPWTESNQPQHF.